These 10 T cell receptor beta chains originate from one sample sequenced in a study of cytomegalovirus exposure and HLA in healthy donors. Both 60 Vbeta primers and 13 Jbeta primers went into the PCR. Produced via immunoSEQ multiplex PCR; TCRdb's table is partial and in-frame only. The sample carries 120,000 or so clones, 10% recorded once. Sequences were obtained from PBMCs. These TCRs come from a woman under 30 in good health and CMV-seropositive.

This rearrangement joins TRBV19 to TRBJ2-1; D not certain. V was trimmed by 0 bases and J by 4 bases, leaving 10 bases between them. CDR3 length: 15 residues. CDR1 LNHDA and CDR2 SQIVND come from the germline V gene (reference sequence). The CDR3 region is CASSIDPSTYNEQFF. CDR3 DNA sequence: TGTGCCAGTAGTATAGACCCTTCTACGTACAATGAGCAGTTCTTC.

This clone showed up just a few times. The CDR3: CSASGTGHSSDGYTF. In nucleotides, the CDR3 is TGCAGCGCCTCAGGGACAGGGCACTCAAGTGATGGCTACACCTTC. This chain uses TRBV29-1 with TRBJ1-2; 9 bases align to TRBD1. V trimming: 7 bases; J trimming: 6 bases; junction bases outside the gene matches: 15. Germline V gene lookup returns CDR1 SQVTM and CDR2 ANQGSEA. The CDR3 has 15 amino acids.

This clone was observed a handful of times. The rearrangement joins TRBV13 to TRBJ1-2, with 8 bases matching TRBD1. There are 14 residues in the CDR3. V was clipped by 6 bases and J by 7 bases; unmatched bases: 10. Germline assignment: CDR1 PRHDT and CDR2 FYEKMQ (reference sequence). CDR3 loop: CASSNSRTGRGYTF. CDR3 bases: TGTGCCAGCAGTAATTCTAGGACAGGGCGTGGCTACACCTTC.

This clone was counted only a few times. The CDR3 protein is CASLLLAEATDTQYF. Here the CDR3 DNA reads TGTGCCAGCTTACTCCTAGCGGAGGCCACAGATACGCAGTATTTT. This chain joins TRBV6-1 and TRBJ2-3, with TRBD2 matching 7 bases. J lost 2 bases, V lost 8 bases, and 10 bases had no gene match. Germline values: CDR1 MNHNS, CDR2 SASEGT. The CDR3 sequence is 15 residues long.

The genes are TRBV4-1 and TRBJ2-5; 8 bases are shared with TRBD2. This CDR3 is built from 16 residues. Unmatched junction bases numbered 8, after V lost 0 bases and J lost 5 bases. CDR1 MGHRA and CDR2 YSYEKL come from the germline V gene. For the CDR3, the DNA is TGCGCCAGCAGCCAAGATCGGGAGGGCCTGGGGGAGACCCAGTACTTC. Translation: CASSQDREGLGETQYF.

The table lists this clone with a few counts. The rearrangement joins TRBV30 to TRBJ2-5; TRBD2 is a possible D gene (5 bases). Between the trimmed V and J ends, which lost 8 bases and 4 bases, there was a span of 17 bases. The germline V gene has CDR1 GTSNPN and CDR2 SVGIG (reference sequence). This CDR3 is built from 13 residues. The CDR3 DNA reads as TGTGCCGGGGAGCGGATTCAAACAGAGACCCAGTACTTC. This translates into CAGERIQTETQYF.

The rearrangement links TRBV28 to TRBJ2-3; TRBD1 matches 7 bases. The CDR3 sequence is 16 residues long. Germline-derived CDR1 and CDR2 are MDHEN and SYDVKM. The J segment lost 0 bases and the V segment lost 5 bases, leaving 8 bases of the junction unmatched. CDR3 DNA: TGTGCCAGCAGTCCAGAGACAGGGCTCAGCACAGATACGCAGTATTTT. It codes for CASSPETGLSTDTQYF.

In its sample, this clone was seen a few times. The chain joins TRBV28 to TRBJ2-2; D call uncertain. Germline lookup yields CDR1 MDHEN and CDR2 SYDVKM. The V and J ends lost 8 bases and 5 bases respectively, with 9 bases between them. The CDR3 covers 12 residues. The CDR3 is CASVAGTGELFF. In DNA form, the CDR3 reads TGTGCCAGCGTAGCTGGGACCGGGGAGCTGTTTTTT.

This clone has ten or more counts. This rearrangement joins TRBV27 to TRBJ2-1; possibly TRBD1 for D (6 bases). The CDR3 is 12 residues long. The V gene lost 5 bases and the J gene lost 9 bases, with 11 bases spanning the gap. In germline, CDR1 is MNHEY, CDR2 SMNVEV (reference sequence). In DNA form, the CDR3 reads TGTGCCAGCAGTCCCTCAGGGGTTGAGCAGTTCTTC. It yields the protein CASSPSGVEQFF.

This clone was seen a handful of times. This chain joins TRBV6-5 and TRBJ2-7; 11 bases are a match to TRBD1. Germline CDR1 and CDR2: MNHEY and SVGAGI. This CDR3 spans 16 amino acids. With V trimmed by 2 bases and J by 3 bases, 6 bases remained unmatched. This chain's CDR3 is CASSYEGDRGIYEQYF. CDR3 DNA: TGTGCCAGCAGTTACGAGGGGGACAGGGGGATCTACGAGCAGTACTTC.